These 25 T cell receptor beta chains were sequenced from one sample in a study of T cell clonality in common variable immunodeficiency. The data were produced by immunoSEQ multiplex PCR, yet TCRdb's version contains in-frame clones alone and is incomplete. The sample gives roughly 70,000 clones, none seen only once, and the top ten clones hold about 1.7%. Input material: peripheral blood mononuclear cells. All receptors come from a person aged 18-70 years in good health.

This clone occurred many times. The CDR3 goes on 3 residues after the read ends, and that part is filled in from the germline J gene. The V and J genes are TRBV12-3 or TRBV12-4 and TRBJ2-7; weak D call: TRBD1 (5 bases). The CDR3 is made up of 13 amino acids. V was shortened by 4 bases and J by 2 bases, with 9 bases between the two germline ends. The CDR3 loop is CASSSTGPYEQYF. Partial CDR3 DNA: TGTGCCAGCAGTTCCACAGGTCCCTACGAG.

Ten or more counts support this clone. The read halts 3 residues ahead of the CDR3 end, with the missing end drawn from the germline J gene. V and J are TRBV24-1 and TRBJ2-2, with D perhaps matching TRBD1 or TRBD2 (5 bases each). The V end lost 5 bases, the J end lost 1 base, and 10 bases lay between the germline ends. Germline V gene data show CDR1 as KGHDR and CDR2 as SFDVKD. CDR3 length: 15 amino acids. The sequenced CDR3 bases are TGTGCCACCAGTGCCCCAGGGAGGAACACCGGGGAG. It yields the protein CATSAPGRNTGE. The full CDR3 sequence reads CATSAPGRNTGELFF.

This clone has ten or more counts. The covered CDR3 bases are TGTGCCAGCAGCTTCAGGAACAGGAACTTTAACTATGGC. This translates into CASSFRNRNFNYG. The whole CDR3 protein reads CASSFRNRNFNYGYTF. This rearrangement joins TRBV7-7 to TRBJ1-2, with D possibly matching TRBD1 (5 bases). The CDR3 is cut off 3 residues early in the read; its end comes from the germline J gene. This CDR3 is 16 amino acids long. The V gene's germline CDR1 is SSHAT and CDR2 FNYEAQ (reference sequence). Between the trimmed V and J ends, which lost 3 bases and 1 base, there was a span of 15 bases.

This clone was counted at least ten times. The read falls 3 residues short of the CDR3 end, and the missing part is taken from the germline J gene. This chain uses TRBV20-1 with TRBJ1-2, with 8 bases fitting TRBD1. The germline CDR1 and CDR2 sequences are DFQATT and SNEGSKA (reference sequence). V was clipped by 3 bases and J by 0 bases; unmatched bases: 6. The CDR3 covers 15 residues. The part of the CDR3 DNA that was read is TGCAGTGCTAGTCGACAGGGGATTTCTAACTATGGC. Residues: CSASRQGISNYG. The entire CDR3 protein is CSASRQGISNYGYTF.

In its sample, this clone was seen many times. The sequenced CDR3 bases are TGCAGTGCTAGAGATAGGGGGGGCGACCGGGGATCACCC. Its protein is CSARDRGGDRGSP. The entire CDR3 reads CSARDRGGDRGSPLHF. The chain carries TRBV20-1 and TRBJ1-6, with a weak D call TRBD1 (6 bases). The read comes to an end 3 residues before the CDR3 does, leaving the germline J gene to fill in the end. CDR1 is DFQATT, CDR2 SNEGSKA, per germline (reference sequence). V was cut by 0 bases and J by 10 bases, with 19 bases left in between. The CDR3 is 16 residues long.

This clone has at least ten counts. Read sequence stops 3 residues before the CDR3 end, and the germline J gene provides the missing end. The gene calls are TRBV5-1 and TRBJ2-7; 9 bases are shared with TRBD1. Germline V gives CDR1 SGHRS, CDR2 YFSETQ. The CDR3 contains 15 residues. V lost 4 bases and J lost 6; bases outside the gene matches: 11. CDR3 bases read: TGCGCCAGCAGCCAGGGGGGGACAGGGTTGGTCGAG. Amino acids: CASSQGGTGLVE. The complete CDR3 sequence is CASSQGGTGLVEQYF.

This clone was detected many times. The CDR3 end is not reached by the read, which stops 3 residues before it; the germline J gene fills it in. The chain is built from TRBV7-7 and TRBJ2-2; D not certain. The CDR3 sequence is 14 residues long. V gave up 3 bases and J gave up 1 base, with 6 bases separating them. Germline V gives CDR1 SSHAT, CDR2 FNYEAQ (reference sequence). The CDR3 sequence is CASSFQENTGELFF. The CDR3 bases that were read are TGTGCCAGCAGCTTTCAGGAGAACACCGGGGAG.

The table lists this clone with many counts. CDR3 sequence reads: CAWSVSGSNQPQHF. The sequenced part of the CDR3 DNA is TGTGCCTGGAGTGTATCCGGGTCTAATCAGCCC. The rearrangement joins TRBV30 to TRBJ1-5; D gene unclear. The read falls 3 residues short of the CDR3 end, and the missing part is taken from the germline J gene. The CDR3 totals 14 residues. Germline values: CDR1 GTSNPN, CDR2 SVGIG (reference sequence). The ends were cut back, 0 bases at V and 4 bases at J, with 10 bases in the middle.

This clone came up many times. The CDR3 extends 3 residues past the end of the read, so its final part is completed from the germline J gene. The rearrangement uses TRBV19 and TRBJ1-1; D is perhaps TRBD1 (6 bases). Germline V gene sequence: CDR1 LNHDA, CDR2 SQIVND (reference sequence). Trimming took 8 bases from V and 4 from J, leaving 14 bases between them. The CDR3 extends over 13 amino acids. The covered CDR3 bases are TGTGCCAGTCCCTACAGGGTGGGCACTGAA. Its protein is CASPYRVGTE. The whole CDR3 region reads CASPYRVGTEAFF.

This clone was counted ten times or more. The missing CDR3 end, 3 residues past where the read stops, is filled in from the germline J gene. The V and J genes are TRBV12-3 or TRBV12-4 and TRBJ1-1; tentative D call: TRBD1 (5 bases). The ends were cut back, 4 bases at V and 4 bases at J, with 13 bases in the middle. The CDR3 loop spans 14 amino acids. CDR3 amino acids: CASSSRGGSTEAFF. The covered CDR3 bases are TGTGCCAGCAGTTCACGGGGGGGAAGCACTGAA.

Ten or more counts support this clone. Read coverage stops 3 residues before the CDR3 terminus; the germline J gene supplies the remainder. The V call is TRBV4-1, the J call TRBJ2-5; 7 bases fit TRBD2. Germline V gene lookup returns CDR1 MGHRA and CDR2 YSYEKL. This CDR3 has 16 amino acids. After removal of 0 bases from V and 2 bases from J, the junction contained 6 bases not matched to a gene. The DNA read from the CDR3 is TGCGCCAGCAGCCAAGATGAACCAGCGGGACAAGAGACC. The encoded protein is CASSQDEPAGQET. The CDR3 reads in full as CASSQDEPAGQETQYF.

This clone was recorded at least ten times. Read sequence stops 3 residues before the CDR3 end, and the germline J gene provides the missing end. The chain links TRBV5-1 to TRBJ2-2; TRBD2 matches at 13 bases. The CDR3 is 15 amino acids. Germline CDR1 reads SGHRS; CDR2 reads YFSETQ. The V segment lost 4 bases and the J segment 6 bases; nucleotides outside the gene matches: 3. Partial CDR3 DNA: TGCGCCAGCAGCCAGGGACTAGCGGGATCCGGGGAG. It codes for CASSQGLAGSGE. The whole CDR3 protein reads CASSQGLAGSGELFF.

This clone was observed a few times. The CDR3 end is not reached by the read, which stops 3 residues before it; the germline J gene fills it in. This chain uses TRBV6-2 or TRBV6-3 with TRBJ1-2, with a tentative D call TRBD1 (5 bases). The germline V gene encodes CDR1 MNHEY and CDR2 SVGEGT. This CDR3 spans 15 amino acids. CDR3 loop: CASSSRSGAYNDYTF. The sequenced CDR3 bases are TGTGCCAGCAGTTCGAGAAGCGGGGCCTACAATGAC.

This clone appeared many times. Read data end 3 residues before the CDR3 end; the end is taken from the germline J gene. This chain connects TRBV6-1 to TRBJ2-2; TRBD1 matches 7 bases. Germline V gene lookup returns CDR1 MNHNS and CDR2 SASEGT. V lost 4 bases to trimming and J lost 0 bases; unmatched junction nucleotides: 5. The CDR3 has 16 residues. CDR3 in amino acids: CASSATGDANTGELFF. The part of the CDR3 DNA that was read is TGTGCCAGCAGTGCTACAGGGGACGCGAACACCGGGGAG.

This clone was detected many times. The observed sequence ends 3 residues before the CDR3 terminus, with the missing tail filled in from the germline J gene. The gene calls are TRBV20-1 and TRBJ2-7, with 7 bases aligning to TRBD1. From germline, CDR1 is DFQATT and CDR2 SNEGSKA (reference sequence). The CDR3 runs to 13 residues. V was clipped by 5 bases and J by 2 bases; unmatched bases: 6. CDR3 amino acids: CSAPRDSPYEQYF. The DNA read from the CDR3 is TGCAGTGCTCCCCGGGACAGCCCCTACGAG.

The table lists this clone with many counts. The covered CDR3 bases are TGCGCCAGCAGATACCGGAGAGTCAGGGGTCACACTGAA. Its translation: CASRYRRVRGHTE. The entire CDR3 protein is CASRYRRVRGHTEAFF. The J gene is TRBJ1-1, the V gene TRBV5-1, with D perhaps matching TRBD1 (6 bases). The read ends 3 residues shy of where the CDR3 ends; the end is completed using the germline J gene. The V gene lost 5 bases and the J gene lost 3 bases, with 20 bases spanning the gap. The CDR3 runs to 16 residues. Germline CDR1 is SGHRS and CDR2 is YFSETQ.

This clone has a handful of counts. The read ends 3 residues shy of where the CDR3 ends; the end is completed using the germline J gene. The rearrangement uses TRBV27 and TRBJ2-7; a possible D gene is TRBD1 (5 bases). From germline, CDR1 is MNHEY and CDR2 SMNVEV (reference sequence). The CDR3 runs 15 residues. V lost 2 bases and J 3 bases, leaving 14 bases between the germline ends. CDR3 DNA (partial): TGTGCCAGCAGTTTAAGCAGGGAAATAAACTACGAG. This translates into CASSLSREINYE. The full CDR3 sequence reads CASSLSREINYEQYF.

This clone was seen ten or more times. The CDR3 extends 3 residues past the end of the read, so its final part is completed from the germline J gene. The J gene is TRBJ1-3, the V gene TRBV2; no reliable D call. This CDR3 has 16 amino acids. The V end lost 5 bases, the J end lost 0 bases, and 14 bases lay between the germline ends. Germline V CDR1 and CDR2: SNHLY, FYNNEI. This CDR3 is CASSSMGSRSGNTIYF. The part of the CDR3 DNA that was read is TGTGCCAGCAGTTCCATGGGCAGCCGCTCTGGAAACACC.

This clone has a count of ten or more. From the germline J gene comes the end of the CDR3, since the read stops 3 residues before it. The chain couples TRBV4-1 to TRBJ2-3; 11 bases fit TRBD2. The V segment lost 7 bases and the J segment 4 bases; nucleotides outside the gene matches: 10. Germline CDR1 MGHRA, CDR2 YSYEKL. This CDR3 is 16 amino acids long. The sequenced CDR3 bases are TGCGCCAGCACGGGACTAGCGGTCCCCACGGCAGATACG. Protein product: CASTGLAVPTADT. The CDR3 as a whole reads CASTGLAVPTADTQYF.

This clone was found many times. Sequencing ends 3 residues short of the CDR3 end; the germline J gene provides the rest. The rearrangement joins TRBV13 to TRBJ2-7; no definite D call. Germline V gene sequence: CDR1 PRHDT, CDR2 FYEKMQ (reference sequence). The V and J ends lost 7 bases and 0 bases respectively, with 16 bases between them. This CDR3 has 15 residues. The CDR3 bases that were read are TGTGCCAGCAAAAGCCTAATGCAAGACTCCTACGAG. This gives the protein CASKSLMQDSYE. The full CDR3 is CASKSLMQDSYEQYF.

This clone was picked up many times. The DNA read from the CDR3 is TGCGCCAGCAGCATGCGGGGGAGCGCGAACACCGGGGAG. This gives the protein CASSMRGSANTGE. The whole CDR3 sequence is CASSMRGSANTGELFF. The rearrangement links TRBV5-1 to TRBJ2-2, with TRBD2 matching 7 bases. The read terminates 3 residues before the CDR3 end, so the remaining end is supplied by the germline J gene. Germline V lookup: CDR1 SGHRS, CDR2 YFSETQ. With V trimmed by 4 bases and J by 0 bases, 6 bases remained unmatched. The CDR3 contains 16 residues.

In its sample, this clone was seen many times. The CDR3 end is not reached by the read, which stops 3 residues before it; the germline J gene fills it in. This sequence joins TRBV11-1 and TRBJ2-3; D ambiguous. Germline-derived CDR1 and CDR2 are SGHAT and FQDESV (reference sequence). The CDR3 is 12 amino acids. V lost 5 bases and J lost 2, with 5 bases in between. Incomplete CDR3 DNA: TGTGCCAGCAGCGCGGACACAGATACG. Its protein is CASSADTDT. The complete CDR3 reads CASSADTDTQYF.

The sample holds many counts of this clone. The read stops 3 residues short of the end of the CDR3; the missing end is completed from the germline J gene. The chain carries TRBV5-1 and TRBJ2-1; D uncertain. The CDR3 has 13 amino acids. Germline V CDR1 and CDR2: SGHRS, YFSETQ. V shed 0 bases and J shed 6 bases, with 7 bases lying between them. Incomplete CDR3 DNA: TGCGCCAGCAGCTTGGGCGGTCCCAATGAG. It encodes CASSLGGPNE. The full CDR3 sequence reads CASSLGGPNEQFF.

There are many counts of this clone. The read ends 3 residues before the CDR3 terminus; that terminus is restored from the germline J gene. This chain links TRBV5-5 with TRBJ1-1, with D unclear. The V gene's germline CDR1 is SGHKS and CDR2 YYEKEE (reference sequence). The length of the CDR3 is 13 residues. With 0 bases removed from V and 2 bases from J, the gap between germline ends came to 5 bases. The DNA read from the CDR3 is TGTGCCAGCAGCTTGGGACTTAACACTGAA. It yields the protein CASSLGLNTE. The whole CDR3 region reads CASSLGLNTEAFF. Combining the CDR3 with reference TRBV5-5 and TRBJ1-1 gives the whole variable domain DAGVTQSPTHLIKTRGQQVTLRCSPISGHKSVSWYQQVLGQGPQFIFQYYEKEERGRGNFPDRFSARQFPNYSSELNVNALLLGDSALYLCASSLGLNTEAFFGQGTRLTVV.

This clone showed up many times. Coverage ceases 3 residues before the CDR3 finishes, and the germline J gene fills in the end. The chain uses TRBV9 and TRBJ2-1; 8 bases agree with TRBD1. V dropped 0 bases and J dropped 5; count of bases not matched to a gene: 4. Per germline, CDR1 SGDLS and CDR2 YYNGEE. The CDR3 consists of 15 residues. The part of the CDR3 DNA that was read is TGTGCCAGCAGCGTAGGCAGGGGGCCCCACAATGAG. It is translated as CASSVGRGPHNE. The CDR3 in full is CASSVGRGPHNEQFF.